This record concerns one T cell receptor (beta chain) sequence. Its antigen is still unknown. The V end was cut by 3 bases, the J end by 3 bases, with 10 bases between. This CDR3 comprises 13 residues. Germline V CDR1 and CDR2: SGHRS, YFSETQ. A split of CD4+ cells into CD45RA+ naive and CD45RA-negative memory subsets was performed. This entry is derived from a study of shared clonotypes between healthy human individuals. Study as a whole: Used for every donor were three CD4 naive, three CD4 memory, two CD8 naive and one CD8 memory plate.

The study, taken as a whole, reports: Researchers sampled blood only, noting tissue repertoires likely differ. Several donors had roughly 5% of their naive CD4 clonotypes in common.

TCRdb keeps only in-frame clones here, not all; method: immunoSEQ multiplex PCR. The sample carries 2 million to 2.5 million clones, just under 95% recorded once. The source of this sequence is a man younger than 35 in good health. Some clones in this sample may be carry-over from other donors' samples. Input material: naive CD4+ T cells from PBMCs. The sample's subset: CD45RA+ positively selected. This chain connects TRBV5-1 to TRBJ2-7; weak D call: TRBD2 (5 bases). The CDR3 here is CASSSGVNYEQYF. CDR3 DNA sequence: TGCGCCAGCAGCTCCGGGGTAAACTACGAGCAGTACTTC.